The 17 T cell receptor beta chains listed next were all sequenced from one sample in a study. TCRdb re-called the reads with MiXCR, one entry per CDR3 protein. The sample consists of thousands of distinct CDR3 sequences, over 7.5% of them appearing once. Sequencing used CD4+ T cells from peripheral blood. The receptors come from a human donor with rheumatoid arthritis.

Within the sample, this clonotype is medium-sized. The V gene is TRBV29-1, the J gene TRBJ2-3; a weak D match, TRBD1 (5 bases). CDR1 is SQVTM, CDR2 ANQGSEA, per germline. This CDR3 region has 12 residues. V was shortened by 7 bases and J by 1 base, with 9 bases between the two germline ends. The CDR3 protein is CSEGVGTDTQYF. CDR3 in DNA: TGCAGCGAAGGGGTCGGCACAGATACGCAGTATTTT.

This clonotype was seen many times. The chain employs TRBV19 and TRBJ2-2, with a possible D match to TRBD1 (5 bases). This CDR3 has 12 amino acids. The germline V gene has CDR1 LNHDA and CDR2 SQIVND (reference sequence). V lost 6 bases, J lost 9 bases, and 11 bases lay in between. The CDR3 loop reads CASSLHRRELFF. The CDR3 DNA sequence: TGTGCCAGTAGCCTGCACAGGAGGGAGCTGTTTTTT.

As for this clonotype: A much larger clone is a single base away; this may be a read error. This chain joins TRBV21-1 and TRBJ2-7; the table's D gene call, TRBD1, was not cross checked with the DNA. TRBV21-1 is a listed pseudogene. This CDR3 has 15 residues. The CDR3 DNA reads TGTGCCAGCAACACGGGGCGGGGCAGTCTCTACGAGCAGTACTTC. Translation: CASNTGRGSLYEQYF.

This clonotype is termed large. The CDR3 coding sequence is TGTGCCAGCAGTTTGGAAACGTTTAGCTCCTACGAGCAGTACTTC. It is translated as CASSLETFSSYEQYF. The gene calls are TRBV12-3 or TRBV12-4 and TRBJ2-7; D is unresolved. Deletions cut 3 bases from V and 0 bases from J, with 12 bases between. The CDR3 spans 15 residues.

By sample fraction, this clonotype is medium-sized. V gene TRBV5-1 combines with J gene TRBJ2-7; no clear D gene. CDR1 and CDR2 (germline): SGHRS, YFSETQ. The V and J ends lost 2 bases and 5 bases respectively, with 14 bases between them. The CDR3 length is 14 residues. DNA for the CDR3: TGCGCCAGCAGCTTTGAAGGGCCAGCAGACGAGCAGTACTTC. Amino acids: CASSFEGPADEQYF. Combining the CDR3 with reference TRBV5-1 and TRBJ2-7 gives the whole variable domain KAGVTQTPRYLIKTRGQQVTLSCSPISGHRSVSWYQQTPGQGLQFLFEYFSETQRNKGNFPGRFSGRQFSNSRSEMNVSTLELGDSALYLCASSFEGPADEQYFGPGTRLTVT.

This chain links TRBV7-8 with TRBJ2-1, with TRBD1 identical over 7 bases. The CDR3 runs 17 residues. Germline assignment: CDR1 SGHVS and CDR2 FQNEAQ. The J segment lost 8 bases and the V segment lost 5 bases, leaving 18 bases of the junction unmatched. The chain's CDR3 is CASSPTLITGASYEQFF. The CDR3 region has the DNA TGTGCCAGCAGCCCGACTTTAATCACAGGGGCCAGCTATGAGCAGTTCTTC.

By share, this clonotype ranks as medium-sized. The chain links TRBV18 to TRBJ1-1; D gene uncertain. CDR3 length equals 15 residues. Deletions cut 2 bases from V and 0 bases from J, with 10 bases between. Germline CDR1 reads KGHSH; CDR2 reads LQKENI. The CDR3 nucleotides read TGTGCCAGCTCACCAATTGCCTCTATGAACACTGAAGCTTTCTTT. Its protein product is CASSPIASMNTEAFF.

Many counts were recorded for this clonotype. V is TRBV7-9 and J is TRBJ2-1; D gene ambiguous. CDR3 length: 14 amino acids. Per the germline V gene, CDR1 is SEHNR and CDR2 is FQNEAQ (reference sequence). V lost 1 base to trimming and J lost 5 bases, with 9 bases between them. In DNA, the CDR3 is TGTGCCAGCAGCTTAGGGCTCAGAGACAATGAGCAGTTCTTC. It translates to CASSLGLRDNEQFF.

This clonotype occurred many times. The CDR3 reads CASSPPDTYSPLHF. As DNA, the CDR3 is TGTGCCAGCTCACCACCGGACACCTATTCACCCCTCCACTTT. The V gene is TRBV18, the J gene TRBJ1-6, with a possible D match to TRBD1 (5 bases). Trimming cost V 0 bases and J 8 bases, with 8 bases left between them. Germline V CDR1 and CDR2: KGHSH, LQKENI. The length of the CDR3 is 14 residues.

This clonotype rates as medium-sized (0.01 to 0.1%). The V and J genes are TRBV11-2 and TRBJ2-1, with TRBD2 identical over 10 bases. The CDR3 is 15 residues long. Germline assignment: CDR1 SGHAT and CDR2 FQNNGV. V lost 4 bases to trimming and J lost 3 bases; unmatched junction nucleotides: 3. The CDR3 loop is CASSYLAGVYNEQFF. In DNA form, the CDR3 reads TGTGCCAGCAGCTACCTAGCGGGGGTCTACAATGAGCAGTTCTTC.

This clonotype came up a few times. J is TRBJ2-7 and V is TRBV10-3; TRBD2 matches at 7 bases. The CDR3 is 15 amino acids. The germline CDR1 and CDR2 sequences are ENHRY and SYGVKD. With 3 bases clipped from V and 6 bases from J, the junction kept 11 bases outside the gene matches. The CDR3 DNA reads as TGTGCCATCAGTGAAGCTGCGGCGGGAGTGATCGAGCAGTACTTC. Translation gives CAISEAAAGVIEQYF.

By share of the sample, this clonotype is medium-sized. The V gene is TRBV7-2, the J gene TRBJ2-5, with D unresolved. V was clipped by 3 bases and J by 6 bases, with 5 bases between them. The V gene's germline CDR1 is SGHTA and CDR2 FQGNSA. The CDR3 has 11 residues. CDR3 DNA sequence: TGTGCCAGCAGCTTGTTCCAGACCCAGTACTTC. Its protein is CASSLFQTQYF. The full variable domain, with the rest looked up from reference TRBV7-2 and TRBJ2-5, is GAGVSQSPSNKVTEKGKDVELRCDPISGHTALYWYRQSLGQGLEFLIYFQGNSAPDKSGLPSDRFSAERTGGSVSTLTIQRTQQEDSAVYLCASSLFQTQYFGPGTRLLVL.

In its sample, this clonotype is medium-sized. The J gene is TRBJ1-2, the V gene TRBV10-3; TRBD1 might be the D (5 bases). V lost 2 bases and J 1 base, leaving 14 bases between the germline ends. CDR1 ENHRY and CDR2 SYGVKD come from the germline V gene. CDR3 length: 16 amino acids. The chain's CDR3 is CAISEGGRFNNYGYTF. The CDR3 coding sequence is TGTGCCATCAGTGAGGGGGGACGGTTTAATAACTATGGCTACACCTTC.

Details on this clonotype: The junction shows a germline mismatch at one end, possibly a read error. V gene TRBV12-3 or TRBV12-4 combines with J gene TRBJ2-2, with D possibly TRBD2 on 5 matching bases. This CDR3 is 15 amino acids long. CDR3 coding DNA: TGTGCCAGCAGACTAGACCCCGCGAGGACCGGGGAGCTGGTTTTT. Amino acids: CASRLDPARTGELVF.

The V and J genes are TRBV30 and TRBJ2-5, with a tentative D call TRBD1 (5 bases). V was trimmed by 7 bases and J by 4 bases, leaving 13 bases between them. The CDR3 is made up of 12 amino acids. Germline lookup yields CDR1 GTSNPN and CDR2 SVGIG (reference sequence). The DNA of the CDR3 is TGTGCCTATTCAGGGAATGGAGAGACCCAGTACTTC. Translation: CAYSGNGETQYF. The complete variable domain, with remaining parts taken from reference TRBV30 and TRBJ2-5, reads SQTIHQWPATLVQPVGSPLSLECTVEGTSNPNLYWYRQAAGRGLQLLFYSVGIGQISSEVPQNLSASRPQDRQFILSSKKLLLSDSGFYLCAYSGNGETQYFGPGTRLLVL.

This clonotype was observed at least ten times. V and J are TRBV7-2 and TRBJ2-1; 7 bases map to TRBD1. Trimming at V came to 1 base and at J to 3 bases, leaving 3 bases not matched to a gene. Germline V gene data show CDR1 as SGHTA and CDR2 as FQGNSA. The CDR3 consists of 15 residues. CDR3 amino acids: CASSLEGQSYNEQFF. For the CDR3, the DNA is TGTGCCAGCAGCTTAGAGGGACAGAGCTACAATGAGCAGTTCTTC.

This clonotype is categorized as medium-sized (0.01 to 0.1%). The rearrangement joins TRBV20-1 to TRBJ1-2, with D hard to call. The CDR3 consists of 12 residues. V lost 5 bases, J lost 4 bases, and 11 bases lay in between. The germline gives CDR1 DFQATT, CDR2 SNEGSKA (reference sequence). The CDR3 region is CSAFVGSYGYTF. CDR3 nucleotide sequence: TGCAGTGCTTTCGTAGGGTCCTATGGCTACACCTTC.